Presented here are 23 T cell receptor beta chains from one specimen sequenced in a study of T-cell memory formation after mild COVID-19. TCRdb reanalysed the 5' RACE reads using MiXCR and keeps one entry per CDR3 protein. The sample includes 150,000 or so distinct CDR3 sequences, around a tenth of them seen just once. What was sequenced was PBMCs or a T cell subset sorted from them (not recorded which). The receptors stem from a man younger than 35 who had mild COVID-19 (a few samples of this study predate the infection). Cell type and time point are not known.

In nucleotides, the CDR3 is TGCGCCAGCAGCTTTACTAGCGGGGGGGCCTGGAACACCGGGGAGCTGTTTTTT. Protein sequence: CASSFTSGGAWNTGELFF. This sequence joins TRBV5-1 and TRBJ2-2; 13 positions agree with TRBD2. The length of the CDR3 is 18 residues. Germline CDR1 is SGHRS and CDR2 is YFSETQ. V gave up 2 bases and J gave up 1 base; unmatched junction bases: 5. The full variable domain, rest sourced from reference TRBV5-1 and TRBJ2-2, is KAGVTQTPRYLIKTRGQQVTLSCSPISGHRSVSWYQQTPGQGLQFLFEYFSETQRNKGNFPGRFSGRQFSNSRSEMNVSTLELGDSALYLCASSFTSGGAWNTGELFFGEGSRLTVL.

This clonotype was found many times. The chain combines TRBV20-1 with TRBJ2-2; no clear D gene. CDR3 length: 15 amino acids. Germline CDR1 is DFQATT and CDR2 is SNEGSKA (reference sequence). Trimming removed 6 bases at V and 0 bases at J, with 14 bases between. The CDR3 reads CSAPDVGPNTGELFF. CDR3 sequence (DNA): TGCAGTGCCCCTGATGTAGGGCCGAACACCGGGGAGCTGTTTTTT.

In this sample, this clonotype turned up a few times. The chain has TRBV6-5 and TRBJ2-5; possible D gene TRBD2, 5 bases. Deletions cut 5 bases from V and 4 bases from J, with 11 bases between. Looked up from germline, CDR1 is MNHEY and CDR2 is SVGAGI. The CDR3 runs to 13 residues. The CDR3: CASSRTRLETQYF. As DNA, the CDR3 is TGTGCCAGCAGTCGGACTCGACTAGAGACCCAGTACTTC.

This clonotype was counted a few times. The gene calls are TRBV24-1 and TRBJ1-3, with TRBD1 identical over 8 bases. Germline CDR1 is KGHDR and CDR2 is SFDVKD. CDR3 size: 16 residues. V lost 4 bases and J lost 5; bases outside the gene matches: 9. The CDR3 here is CATSESGQAGRNTIYF. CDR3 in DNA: TGTGCCACCAGTGAGTCGGGACAGGCTGGAAGAAACACCATATATTTT.

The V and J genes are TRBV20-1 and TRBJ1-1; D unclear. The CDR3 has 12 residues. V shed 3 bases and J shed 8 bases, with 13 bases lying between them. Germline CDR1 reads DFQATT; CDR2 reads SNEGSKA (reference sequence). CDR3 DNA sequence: TGCAGTGCTAGCGCCAGCCGGGTGGAAGCTTTCTTT. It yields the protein CSASASRVEAFF.

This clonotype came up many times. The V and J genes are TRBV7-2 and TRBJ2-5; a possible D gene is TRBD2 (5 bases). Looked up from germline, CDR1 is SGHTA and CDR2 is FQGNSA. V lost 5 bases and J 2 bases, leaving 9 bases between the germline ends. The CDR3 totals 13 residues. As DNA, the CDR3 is TGTGCCAGCAGCGTCGGGATTCAAGAGACCCAGTACTTC. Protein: CASSVGIQETQYF.

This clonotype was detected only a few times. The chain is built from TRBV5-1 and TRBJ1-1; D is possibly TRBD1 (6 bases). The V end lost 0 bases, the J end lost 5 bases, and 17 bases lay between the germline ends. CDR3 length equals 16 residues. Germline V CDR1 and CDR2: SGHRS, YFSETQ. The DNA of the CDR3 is TGCGCCAGCAGCTTGGAGTTAGGGGGAAGCTTTACTGAAGCTTTCTTT. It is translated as CASSLELGGSFTEAFF.

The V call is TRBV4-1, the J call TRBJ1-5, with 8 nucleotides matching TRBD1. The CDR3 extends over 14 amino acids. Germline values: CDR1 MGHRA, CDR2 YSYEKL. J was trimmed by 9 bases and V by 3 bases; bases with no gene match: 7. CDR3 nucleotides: TGCGCCAGCAGCCAGATCCTACAGGGGGTGCCCCAGCATTTT. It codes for CASSQILQGVPQHF.

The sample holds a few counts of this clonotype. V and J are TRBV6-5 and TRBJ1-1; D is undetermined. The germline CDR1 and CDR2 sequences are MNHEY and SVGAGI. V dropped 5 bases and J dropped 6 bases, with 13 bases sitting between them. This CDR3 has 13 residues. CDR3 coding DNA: TGTGCCAGCAGTCCCACCCGCCGGGCTGAAGCTTTCTTT. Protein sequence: CASSPTRRAEAFF.

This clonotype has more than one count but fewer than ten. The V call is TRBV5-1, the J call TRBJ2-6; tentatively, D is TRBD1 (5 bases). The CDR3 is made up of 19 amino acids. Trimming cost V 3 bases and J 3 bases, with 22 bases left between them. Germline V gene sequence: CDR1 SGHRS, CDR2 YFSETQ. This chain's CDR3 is CASSSQGILSEVGANVLTF. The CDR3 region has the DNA TGCGCCAGCAGCTCGCAGGGAATCCTCTCGGAAGTTGGGGCCAACGTCCTGACTTTC.

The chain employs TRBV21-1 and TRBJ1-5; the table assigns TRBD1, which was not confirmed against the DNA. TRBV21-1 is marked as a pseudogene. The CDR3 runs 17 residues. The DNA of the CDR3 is TGTGCCAGCAGCAAAGAACAGGGGAAAGTGAGAAATCAGCCCCAGCATTTT. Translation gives CASSKEQGKVRNQPQHF.

The DNA of the CDR3 is TGTGCCAGCAGCTTAGGTCACGAAAGCTCCTACGAGCAGTACTTC. Translation: CASSLGHESSYEQYF. J is TRBJ2-7 and V is TRBV7-3; D is unclear. V gave up 2 bases and J gave up 0 bases, with 11 bases separating them. Looked up from germline, CDR1 is SGHTA and CDR2 is FQGTGA. The CDR3 is made up of 15 amino acids.

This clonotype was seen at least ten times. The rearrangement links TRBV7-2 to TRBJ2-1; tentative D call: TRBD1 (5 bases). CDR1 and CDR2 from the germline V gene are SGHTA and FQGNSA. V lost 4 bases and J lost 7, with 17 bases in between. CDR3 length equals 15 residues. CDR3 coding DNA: TGTGCCAGCAGCTCGGGCGTACAGTCAGGGAATGAGCAGTTCTTC. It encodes CASSSGVQSGNEQFF.

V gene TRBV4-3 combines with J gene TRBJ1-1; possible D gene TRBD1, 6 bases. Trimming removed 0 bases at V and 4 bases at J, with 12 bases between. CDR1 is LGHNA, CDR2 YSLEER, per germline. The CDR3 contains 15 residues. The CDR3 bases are TGCGCCAGCAGCCAAGATGAATACAGGGTCACTGAAGCTTTCTTT. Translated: CASSQDEYRVTEAFF.

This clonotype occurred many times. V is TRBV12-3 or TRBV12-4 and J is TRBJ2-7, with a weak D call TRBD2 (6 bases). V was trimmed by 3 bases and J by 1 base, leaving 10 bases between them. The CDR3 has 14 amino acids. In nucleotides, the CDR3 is TGTGCCAGCAGTTTGGGCCTAGCGTCCTACGAGCAGTACTTC. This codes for CASSLGLASYEQYF.

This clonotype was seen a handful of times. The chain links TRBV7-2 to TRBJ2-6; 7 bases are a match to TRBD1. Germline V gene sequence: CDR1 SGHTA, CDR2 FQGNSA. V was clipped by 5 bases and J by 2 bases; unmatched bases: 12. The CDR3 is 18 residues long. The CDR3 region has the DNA TGTGCCAGCAGCCTTTCGACAGGGCCATCCGCTGGGGCCAACGTCCTGACTTTC. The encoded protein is CASSLSTGPSAGANVLTF.

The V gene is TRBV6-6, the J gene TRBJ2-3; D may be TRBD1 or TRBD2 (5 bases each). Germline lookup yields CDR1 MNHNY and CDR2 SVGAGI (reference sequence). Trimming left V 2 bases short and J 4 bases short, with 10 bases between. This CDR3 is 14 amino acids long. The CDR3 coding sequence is TGTGCCAGCAGTTACCCCCGGGACGCAGATACGCAGTATTTT. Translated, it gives CASSYPRDADTQYF.

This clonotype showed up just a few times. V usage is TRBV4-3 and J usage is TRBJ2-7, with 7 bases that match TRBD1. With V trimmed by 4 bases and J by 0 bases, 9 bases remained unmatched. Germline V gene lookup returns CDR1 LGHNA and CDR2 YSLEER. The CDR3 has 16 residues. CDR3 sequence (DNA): TGCGCCAGCAGCCCAGGGGGAACAGGGAGCTCCTACGAGCAGTACGTC. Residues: CASSPGGTGSSYEQYV.

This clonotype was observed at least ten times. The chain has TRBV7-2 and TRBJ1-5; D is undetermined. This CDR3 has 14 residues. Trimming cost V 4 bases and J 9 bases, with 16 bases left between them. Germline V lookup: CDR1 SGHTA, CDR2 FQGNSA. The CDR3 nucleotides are TGTGCCAGCAGCTCCCCAAACAGCTTACTGCCCCAGCATTTT. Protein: CASSSPNSLLPQHF.

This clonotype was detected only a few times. The CDR3 sequence is CASSVAGSGANVLTF. In DNA form, the CDR3 reads TGTGCCAGCAGCGTAGCAGGGTCTGGGGCCAACGTCCTGACTTTC. The V gene is TRBV9, the J gene TRBJ2-6; maybe TRBD1 (5 bases). This CDR3 is built from 15 residues. Trimming took off 0 bases at V and 1 base at J, with 5 bases between the two ends. Germline CDR1 and CDR2: SGDLS and YYNGEE. Using reference TRBV9 and TRBJ2-6 for the parts outside the CDR3, the full variable domain is DSGVTQTPKHLITATGQRVTLRCSPRSGDLSVYWYQQSLDQGLQFLIQYYNGEERAKGNILERFSAQQFPDLHSELNLSSLELGDSALYFCASSVAGSGANVLTFGAGSRLTVL.

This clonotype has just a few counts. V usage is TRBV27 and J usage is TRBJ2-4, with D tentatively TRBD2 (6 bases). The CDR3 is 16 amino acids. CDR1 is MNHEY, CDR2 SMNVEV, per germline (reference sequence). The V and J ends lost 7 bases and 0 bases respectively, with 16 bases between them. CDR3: CASTLGGNLAKNIQYF. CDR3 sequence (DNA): TGTGCCAGCACCCTGGGAGGAAATCTAGCCAAAAACATTCAGTACTTC.

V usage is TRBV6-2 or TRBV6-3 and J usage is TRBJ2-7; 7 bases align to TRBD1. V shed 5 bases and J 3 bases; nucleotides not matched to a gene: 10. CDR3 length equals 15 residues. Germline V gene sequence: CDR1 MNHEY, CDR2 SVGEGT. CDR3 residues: CASSTTRQGNYEQYV. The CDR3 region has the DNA TGTGCCAGCAGTACGACCCGACAGGGAAACTACGAGCAGTACGTC.

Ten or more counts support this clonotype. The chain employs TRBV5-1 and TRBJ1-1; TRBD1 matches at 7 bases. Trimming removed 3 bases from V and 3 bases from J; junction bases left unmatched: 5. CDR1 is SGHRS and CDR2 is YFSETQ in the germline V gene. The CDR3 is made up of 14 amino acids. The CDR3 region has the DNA TGCGCCAGCAGCTCACAGGGGCAGGACACTGAAGCTTTCTTT. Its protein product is CASSSQGQDTEAFF. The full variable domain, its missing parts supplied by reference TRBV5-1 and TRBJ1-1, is KAGVTQTPRYLIKTRGQQVTLSCSPISGHRSVSWYQQTPGQGLQFLFEYFSETQRNKGNFPGRFSGRQFSNSRSEMNVSTLELGDSALYLCASSSQGQDTEAFFGQGTRLTVV.